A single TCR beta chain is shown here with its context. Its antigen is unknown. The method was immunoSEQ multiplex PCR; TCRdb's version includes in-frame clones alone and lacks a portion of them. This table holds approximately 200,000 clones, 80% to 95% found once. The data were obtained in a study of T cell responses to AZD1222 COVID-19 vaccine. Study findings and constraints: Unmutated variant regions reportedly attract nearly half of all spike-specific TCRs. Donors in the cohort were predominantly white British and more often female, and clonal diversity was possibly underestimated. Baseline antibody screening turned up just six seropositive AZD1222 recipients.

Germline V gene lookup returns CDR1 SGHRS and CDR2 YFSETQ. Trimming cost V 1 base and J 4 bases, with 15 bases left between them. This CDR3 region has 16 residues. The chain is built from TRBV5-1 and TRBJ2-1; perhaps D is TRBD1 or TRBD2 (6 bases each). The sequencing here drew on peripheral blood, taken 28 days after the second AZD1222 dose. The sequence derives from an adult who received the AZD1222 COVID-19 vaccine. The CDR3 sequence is CASSLQGSSAYNEQFF. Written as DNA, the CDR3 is TGCGCCAGCAGCTTGCAGGGGTCTAGCGCGTACAATGAGCAGTTCTTC.